This T cell receptor (beta chain) was profiled in a study of blood T cell repertoires in COVID-19. The V end was cut by 2 bases, the J end by 2 bases, with 19 bases between. The CDR3 is made up of 17 amino acids. Germline lookup yields CDR1 SGHAT and CDR2 FQNNGV. Allocation to cohorts depended on clinical history reported by the participants. Study processing details: How many nucleated cells were present was estimated from reference gene primer amplification. The repertoire was sequenced with immunoSEQ multiplex PCR; TCRdb's copy has only in-frame clones and lacks some. V, J and clone size are those of that table, while D and trimming were read from the DNA. The sample carries fewer than 350,000 clones, about 90% recorded once.

This chain joins TRBV11-2 and TRBJ2-7, with D perhaps matching TRBD2 (6 bases). Sequenced sample: PBMCs or T cells enriched from blood (not recorded which). The sequence was obtained from a young woman with acute COVID-19. CDR3 bases: TGTGCCAGCAGCTTAAAACGGACCCAGGAGCGGGCCTACGAGCAGTACTTC. Amino acid sequence: CASSLKRTQERAYEQYF.